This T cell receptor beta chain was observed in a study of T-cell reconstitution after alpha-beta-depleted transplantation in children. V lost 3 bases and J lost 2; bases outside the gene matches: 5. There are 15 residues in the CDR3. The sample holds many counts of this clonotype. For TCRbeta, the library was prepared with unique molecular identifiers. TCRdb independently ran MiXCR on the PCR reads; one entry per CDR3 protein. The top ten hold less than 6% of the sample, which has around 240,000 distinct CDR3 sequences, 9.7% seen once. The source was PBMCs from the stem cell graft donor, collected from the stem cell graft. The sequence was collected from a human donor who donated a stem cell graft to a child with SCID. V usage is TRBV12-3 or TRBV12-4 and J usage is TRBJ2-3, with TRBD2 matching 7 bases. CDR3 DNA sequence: TGTGCCAGCAGTTTTGGGGGGGGGAACACAGATACGCAGTATTTT. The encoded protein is CASSFGGGNTDTQYF.